This T cell receptor beta chain is from a study of long-term antiretroviral therapy in people with HIV. Study-level information: There is a gap of about a decade between the earliest samples and the later 2015 immediate-ART recommendation.

Germline CDR1 SEHNR, CDR2 FQNEAQ (reference sequence). The ends were cut back, 5 bases at V and 3 bases at J, with 13 bases in the middle. The CDR3 sequence is 14 residues long. The assay used was immunoSEQ (version v3.0), run at survey level. TCRdb's copy holds only in-frame clones and misses some; the assay was immunoSEQ multiplex PCR. This sample carries roughly 40,000 clones, about 88% of them seen once, and the ten largest clones take about 4.2%. The receptor's source is a woman under 30 with HIV. The chain employs TRBV7-9 and TRBJ1-1; D not certain. Sample: unsorted PBMCs, taken just before starting antiretroviral therapy. The CDR3 region has the DNA TGTGCCAGCAGCATAAAGGGCGCAGACACTGAAGCTTTCTTT. Its protein is CASSIKGADTEAFF.